This TCR beta chain was sequenced during a study of T cell clonality in common variable immunodeficiency. Findings of the study overall: Common variable immunodeficiency TCR beta sequences reportedly had fewer deletions and N-nucleotide insertions. CVID subjects shared fewer TCRbeta clones than healthy controls did.

V gave up 2 bases and J gave up 6 bases; unmatched junction bases: 2. The germline gives CDR1 SGHRS, CDR2 YFSETQ. The CDR3 is 14 amino acids. Sequencing was performed with immunoSEQ multiplex PCR; in TCRdb, only in-frame clones are kept and a portion is missing. This set yields 20,000 to 25,000 clones and no singletons; the top ten hold 2% to 2.5%. Caucasian heritage predominated among both patients and controls. Replacement immunoglobulin had been given to every CVID subject for at least one year. CVID subjects were neither ill nor on immunomodulatory or immunosuppressive medication at sampling. This clone was seen repeatedly, ten times or more. The target antigen is unknown. The read ends 3 residues shy of where the CDR3 ends; the end is completed using the germline J gene.

Sequenced: peripheral blood mononuclear cells. J is TRBJ1-4 and V is TRBV5-1; 9 nucleotides match TRBD1. This TCR was sampled from a human donor with common variable immunodeficiency. The CDR3 region is CASSFGDRDEKLFF. CDR3 DNA (partial): TGCGCCAGCAGCTTCGGGGACAGGGATGAAAAA.